The 26 T cell receptor beta chains in this list originate from one sample, sequenced in a study of blood T cell repertoires in COVID-19. Method: immunoSEQ multiplex PCR; TCRdb's copy keeps in-frame clones and lacks some. The data show about 170,000 clones, around 83% seen once. The sequenced sample consisted of peripheral blood. Receptor source: a man between 50 and 59 years old with active or convalescent COVID-19.

This clone appeared a single time. The CDR3 DNA sequence: TGTGCCAGCACCCCAGGCGGGTGGCGGGAGACCCAGTACTTC. This gives the protein CASTPGGWRETQYF. The rearrangement joins TRBV7-9 to TRBJ2-5; TRBD2 might be the D (5 bases). The CDR3 is made up of 14 amino acids. Trimming took 7 bases from V and 5 from J, leaving 17 bases between them. Germline V gene sequence: CDR1 SEHNR, CDR2 FQNEAQ (reference sequence). The full variable domain, in which reference TRBV7-9 and TRBJ2-5 provide the parts outside the CDR3, is DTGVSQNPRHKITKRGQNVTFRCDPISEHNRLYWYRQTLGQGPEFLTYFQNEAQLEKSRLLSDRFSAERPKGSFSTLEIQRTEQGDSAMYLCASTPGGWRETQYFGPGTRLLVL.

CDR3 sequence: CASSENRDRGFRNSPLHF. The CDR3 nucleotides are TGTGCCAGCAGCGAGAACCGGGACAGGGGATTCCGGAATTCACCCCTCCACTTT. The V and J genes are TRBV9 and TRBJ1-6; 10 bases are shared with TRBD1. From germline, CDR1 is SGDLS and CDR2 YYNGEE. The CDR3 is made up of 18 amino acids. V was clipped by 3 bases and J by 7 bases; unmatched bases: 13.

This clone was observed a handful of times. The chain joins TRBV9 to TRBJ1-6, with TRBD1 matching 7 bases. This CDR3 has 14 amino acids. With V trimmed by 6 bases and J by 7 bases, 7 bases remained unmatched. Germline CDR1 and CDR2: SGDLS and YYNGEE. In DNA form, the CDR3 reads TGTGCCAGCACGCCGGGACAGTCGAATTCACCCCTCCACTTT. As protein: CASTPGQSNSPLHF.

The chain has TRBV11-2 and TRBJ2-7; 10 nucleotides line up with TRBD1. The CDR3 covers 14 residues. The germline V gene has CDR1 SGHAT and CDR2 FQNNGV. The junction had 5 bases not matched to a gene; V was cut back by 5 bases and J by 4 bases. CDR3 in amino acids: CASSSDRGLYEQYF. CDR3 coding DNA: TGTGCCAGCAGCAGCGACAGGGGGCTTTACGAGCAGTACTTC.

This clone was found a few times. The chain is built from TRBV18 and TRBJ2-1, with 8 bases fitting TRBD1. The CDR3 spans 17 residues. CDR1 KGHSH and CDR2 LQKENI come from the germline V gene. The junction had 10 bases not matched to a gene; V was cut back by 5 bases and J by 1 base. The CDR3 DNA is TGTGCCAGCTCAACAACGCAGGGGGCGAGGTCCTACAATGAGCAGTTCTTC. Its translation is CASSTTQGARSYNEQFF.

Only one count was recorded for this clone. This sequence joins TRBV7-2 and TRBJ1-1; a weak D match, TRBD1 (6 bases). This CDR3 spans 14 amino acids. The germline V gene encodes CDR1 SGHTA and CDR2 FQGNSA. V lost 5 bases to trimming and J lost 1 base, with 11 bases between them. The CDR3 DNA reads TGTGCCAGCAGCCCTCGGACAGAGAACACTGAAGCTTTCTTT. Translating gives CASSPRTENTEAFF.

CDR3 nucleotide sequence: TGTGCCAGCTACTCTGGAAACACCATATATTTT. This sequence encodes CASYSGNTIYF. The chain is built from TRBV12-3 or TRBV12-4 and TRBJ1-3; D not resolved. V gave up 8 bases and J gave up 0 bases, with 2 bases separating them. There are 11 residues in the CDR3.

The chain has TRBV7-3 and TRBJ1-2, with TRBD1 matching over 7 bases. The J segment lost 6 bases and the V segment lost 5 bases, leaving 6 bases of the junction unmatched. Looked up from germline, CDR1 is SGHTA and CDR2 is FQGTGA. This CDR3 is 13 amino acids long. The CDR3 region has the DNA TGTGCCAGCAGCCAACCGGGACAGCATGGCTACACCTTC. Protein: CASSQPGQHGYTF.

The chain employs TRBV4-3 and TRBJ2-7, with a weak D call TRBD2 (5 bases). The CDR3 spans 14 residues. Deletions cut 3 bases from V and 0 bases from J, with 9 bases between. Looked up from germline, CDR1 is LGHNA and CDR2 is YSLEER. Written as DNA, the CDR3 is TGCGCCAGCAGCCACGAGGGTAGCTCCTACGAGCAGTACTTC. It specifies CASSHEGSSYEQYF.

The chain joins TRBV6-2 or TRBV6-3 to TRBJ1-1; D not resolved. The V end was cut by 5 bases, the J end by 3 bases, with 13 bases between. This CDR3 is 14 amino acids long. The germline V gene encodes CDR1 MNHEY and CDR2 SVGEGT. CDR3 in DNA: TGTGCCAGCAGTGGGATTCGGAGGGACACTGAAGCTTTCTTT. Residues: CASSGIRRDTEAFF.

The CDR3 bases are TGTGCCAGCAGCGTTCCGGGACAGAACTCTGGAAACACCATATATTTT. Translation gives CASSVPGQNSGNTIYF. V is TRBV5-4 and J is TRBJ1-3, with 7 bases identical to TRBD1. V gave up 4 bases and J gave up 0 bases; unmatched junction bases: 7. CDR3 length: 16 amino acids. From germline, CDR1 is SGHNT and CDR2 YYREEE (reference sequence).

This chain uses TRBV5-1 with TRBJ2-2, with 11 bases aligning to TRBD2. This CDR3 is built from 16 residues. The J segment lost 3 bases and the V segment lost 6 bases, leaving 7 bases of the junction unmatched. Germline values: CDR1 SGHRS, CDR2 YFSETQ. CDR3 in DNA: TGCGCCAGCACCCCAAATAGCGGGGGGGACACCGGGGAGCTGTTTTTT. Translation: CASTPNSGGDTGELFF.

This chain links TRBV5-4 with TRBJ2-1, with TRBD1 matching 8 bases. The germline gives CDR1 SGHNT, CDR2 YYREEE (reference sequence). V shed 3 bases, J shed 12 bases, and the junction held 8 bases outside the gene matches. This CDR3 is 13 amino acids long. The CDR3 reads CASSSGQGATQFF. CDR3 DNA: TGTGCCAGCAGCTCCGGACAGGGTGCTACGCAGTTCTTC.

The CDR3 nucleotides are TGTGCCAGCACCTCAGGGCTGGGGTTCGGAGAGACCCAGTACTTC. Its protein product is CASTSGLGFGETQYF. This chain uses TRBV25-1 with TRBJ2-5; the D gene is possibly TRBD1 (5 bases). This CDR3 is built from 15 residues. V lost 7 bases, J lost 4 bases, and 19 bases lay in between. Germline CDR1 and CDR2: MGHDK and SYGVNS.

The gene calls are TRBV3-1 (or the pseudogene TRBV3-2) and TRBJ1-6; the match to TRBD1 covers 8 bases. CDR1 is LGHDT and CDR2 is YNNKEL in the germline V gene (reference sequence). The junction had 13 bases not matched to a gene; V was cut back by 1 base and J by 5 bases. The CDR3 runs 19 residues. CDR3 sequence reads: CASSQGWLLRQGNNSPLHF. CDR3 bases: TGTGCCAGCAGCCAAGGGTGGCTCCTGAGACAGGGGAATAATTCACCCCTCCACTTT.

The chain recombines TRBV11-2 with TRBJ1-2; D uncertain. Germline V gives CDR1 SGHAT, CDR2 FQNNGV. Between the trimmed V and J ends, which lost 2 bases and 5 bases, there was a span of 15 bases. This CDR3 has 15 amino acids. CDR3 in DNA: TGTGCCAGCAGCTTAATTGGTACGGGAACTTATGGCTACACCTTC. Residues: CASSLIGTGTYGYTF.

The rearrangement links TRBV19 to TRBJ2-3; D might be TRBD2 (6 bases). Germline CDR1 reads LNHDA; CDR2 reads SQIVND (reference sequence). V lost 4 bases, J lost 2 bases, and 13 bases lay in between. This CDR3 has 15 residues. In DNA, the CDR3 is TGTGCCAGTAGTACCCAGGCGGGGATCACAGATACGCAGTATTTT. Amino acids: CASSTQAGITDTQYF.

The chain carries TRBV4-2 and TRBJ1-1; D might be TRBD1 (6 bases). V lost 1 base and J 3 bases, leaving 15 bases between the germline ends. CDR3 size: 16 residues. CDR1 LGHNA and CDR2 YNFKEQ come from the germline V gene. CDR3 bases: TGTGCCAGCAGCCAAGGCCAGCGGGGGCGCGACACTGAAGCTTTCTTT. Translated, it gives CASSQGQRGRDTEAFF.

This clone came up once. J is TRBJ2-7 and V is TRBV7-2, with D perhaps matching TRBD1 (6 bases). V lost 0 bases and J 5 bases, leaving 11 bases between the germline ends. The CDR3 length is 14 residues. Germline CDR1 is SGHTA and CDR2 is FQGNSA. CDR3: CASSLAGGVDEQYF. CDR3 DNA sequence: TGTGCCAGCAGCTTAGCTGGGGGCGTCGACGAGCAGTACTTC.

The rearrangement links TRBV7-3 to TRBJ2-1, with TRBD2 matching 9 bases. Germline-derived CDR1 and CDR2 are SGHTA and FQGTGA. This CDR3 contains 19 residues. The junction had 14 bases not matched to a gene; V was cut back by 1 base and J by 4 bases. Written as DNA, the CDR3 is TGTGCCAGCAGCTTAAACTCTTATAGCGGGAGCCCCAGTTACAATGAGCAGTTCTTC. This gives the protein CASSLNSYSGSPSYNEQFF.

The J gene is TRBJ1-2, the V gene TRBV20-1, with D possibly being TRBD1 (5 bases). The CDR3 contains 11 residues. The germline gives CDR1 DFQATT, CDR2 SNEGSKA (reference sequence). Trimming pared 8 bases from V and 3 bases from J, leaving 10 bases between. The CDR3 loop reads CSIGADYGYTF. Written as DNA, the CDR3 is TGCAGTATAGGGGCCGACTATGGCTACACCTTC.

The V gene is TRBV9, the J gene TRBJ1-3; D not certain. Looked up from germline, CDR1 is SGDLS and CDR2 is YYNGEE. V lost 4 bases, J lost 0 bases, and 11 bases lay in between. CDR3 length equals 15 residues. The CDR3 reads CASSSDFNSGNTIYF. The CDR3 DNA reads as TGTGCCAGCAGCTCCGACTTCAACTCTGGAAACACCATATATTTT. The full variable domain, in which reference TRBV9 and TRBJ1-3 provide the parts outside the CDR3, is DSGVTQTPKHLITATGQRVTLRCSPRSGDLSVYWYQQSLDQGLQFLIQYYNGEERAKGNILERFSAQQFPDLHSELNLSSLELGDSALYFCASSSDFNSGNTIYFGEGSWLTVV.

This clone showed up just once. The chain is built from TRBV6-6 and TRBJ1-4, with TRBD1 identical over 10 bases. CDR3 length equals 14 residues. V lost 4 bases to trimming and J lost 15 bases; unmatched junction nucleotides: 11. Germline V CDR1 and CDR2: MNHNY, SVGAGI (reference sequence). The CDR3 spells CASSLTGGAGSLFF. The CDR3 coding sequence is TGTGCCAGCAGTTTGACAGGGGGCGCGGGTAGCTTGTTTTTT.

The chain recombines TRBV6-5 with TRBJ2-2; tentative D call: TRBD2 (7 bases). Germline V gene data show CDR1 as MNHEY and CDR2 as SVGAGI. The V end was cut by 1 base, the J end by 4 bases, with 10 bases between. The CDR3 is 15 residues long. The CDR3 DNA is TGTGCCAGCAGTTACTTGAGGGGGGGCACCGGGGAGCTGTTTTTT. Its translation is CASSYLRGGTGELFF.

The rearrangement uses TRBV6-1 and TRBJ1-6, with D unresolved. This CDR3 has 15 residues. V was pared by 2 bases and J by 7 bases, with 12 bases between. Germline CDR1 and CDR2: MNHNS and SASEGT. CDR3 in amino acids: CASSEMAGVNSPLHF. CDR3 coding DNA: TGTGCCAGCAGTGAAATGGCAGGCGTAAATTCACCCCTCCACTTT.

V gene TRBV5-1 combines with J gene TRBJ2-3; 8 nucleotides align to TRBD1. The germline V gene has CDR1 SGHRS and CDR2 YFSETQ. Trimming at V came to 3 bases and at J to 1 base, leaving 1 base not matched to a gene. The CDR3 runs 14 residues. The CDR3 region is CASSWTGRTDTQYF. The CDR3 coding sequence is TGCGCCAGCAGCTGGACAGGGCGCACAGATACGCAGTATTTT. The full variable domain, completed using reference TRBV5-1 and TRBJ2-3, is KAGVTQTPRYLIKTRGQQVTLSCSPISGHRSVSWYQQTPGQGLQFLFEYFSETQRNKGNFPGRFSGRQFSNSRSEMNVSTLELGDSALYLCASSWTGRTDTQYFGPGTRLTVL.